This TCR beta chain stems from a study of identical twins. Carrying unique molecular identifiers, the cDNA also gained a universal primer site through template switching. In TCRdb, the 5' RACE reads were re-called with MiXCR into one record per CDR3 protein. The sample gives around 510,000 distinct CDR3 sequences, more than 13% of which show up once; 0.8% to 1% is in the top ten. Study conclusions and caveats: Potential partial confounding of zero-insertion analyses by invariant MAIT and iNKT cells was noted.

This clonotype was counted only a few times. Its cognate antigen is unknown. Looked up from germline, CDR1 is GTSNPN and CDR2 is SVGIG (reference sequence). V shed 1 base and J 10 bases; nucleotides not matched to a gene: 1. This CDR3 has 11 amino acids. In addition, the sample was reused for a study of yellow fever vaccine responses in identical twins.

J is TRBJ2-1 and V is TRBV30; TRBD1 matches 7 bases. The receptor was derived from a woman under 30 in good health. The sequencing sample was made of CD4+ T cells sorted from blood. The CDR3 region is CAWSATGEQFF. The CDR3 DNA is TGTGCCTGGAGTGCGACAGGGGAGCAGTTCTTC.